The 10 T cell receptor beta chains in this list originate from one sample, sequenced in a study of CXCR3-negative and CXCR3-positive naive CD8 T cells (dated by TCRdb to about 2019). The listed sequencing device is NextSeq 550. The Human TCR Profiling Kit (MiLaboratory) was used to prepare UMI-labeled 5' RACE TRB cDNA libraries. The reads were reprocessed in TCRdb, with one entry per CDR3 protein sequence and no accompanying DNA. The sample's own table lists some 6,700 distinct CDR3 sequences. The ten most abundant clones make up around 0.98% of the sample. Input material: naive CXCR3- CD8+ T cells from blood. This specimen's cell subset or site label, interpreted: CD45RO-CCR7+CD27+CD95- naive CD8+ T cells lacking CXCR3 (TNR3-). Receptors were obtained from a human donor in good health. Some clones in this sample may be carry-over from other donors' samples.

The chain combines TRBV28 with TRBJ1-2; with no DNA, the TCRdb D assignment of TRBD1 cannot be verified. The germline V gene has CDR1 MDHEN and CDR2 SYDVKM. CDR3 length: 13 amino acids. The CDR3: CASSWSRAYRYTF.

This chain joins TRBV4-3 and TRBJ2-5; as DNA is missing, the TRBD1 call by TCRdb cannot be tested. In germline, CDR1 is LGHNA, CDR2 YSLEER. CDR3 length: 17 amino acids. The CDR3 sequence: CASSQGRTGEGDETQYF.

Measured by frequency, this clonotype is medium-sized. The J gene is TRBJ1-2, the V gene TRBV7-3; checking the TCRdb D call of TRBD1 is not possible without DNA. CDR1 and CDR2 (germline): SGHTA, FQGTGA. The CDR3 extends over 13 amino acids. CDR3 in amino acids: CASSPGSEVGYTF.

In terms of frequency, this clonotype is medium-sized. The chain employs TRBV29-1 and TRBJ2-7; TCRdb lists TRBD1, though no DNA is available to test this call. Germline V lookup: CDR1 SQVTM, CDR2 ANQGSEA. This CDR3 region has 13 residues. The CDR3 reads CSVEGQGTYEQYF.

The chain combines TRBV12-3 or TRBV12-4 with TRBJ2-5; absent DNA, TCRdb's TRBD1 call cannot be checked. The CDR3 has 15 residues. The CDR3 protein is CASSFPGQGQETQYF.

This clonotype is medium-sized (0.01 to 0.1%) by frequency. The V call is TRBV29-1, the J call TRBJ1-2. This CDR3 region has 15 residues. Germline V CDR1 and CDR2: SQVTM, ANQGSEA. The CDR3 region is CSAIVDSYLNYGYTF.

CDR3 sequence reads: CSVAPPRETQYF. V usage is TRBV29-1 and J usage is TRBJ2-5; there is no DNA to check the TCRdb D call of TRBD2. The CDR3 extends over 12 amino acids. Looked up from germline, CDR1 is SQVTM and CDR2 is ANQGSEA.

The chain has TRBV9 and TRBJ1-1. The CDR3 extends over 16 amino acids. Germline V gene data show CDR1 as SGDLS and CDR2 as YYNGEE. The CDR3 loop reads CASSANREEMNTEAFF.

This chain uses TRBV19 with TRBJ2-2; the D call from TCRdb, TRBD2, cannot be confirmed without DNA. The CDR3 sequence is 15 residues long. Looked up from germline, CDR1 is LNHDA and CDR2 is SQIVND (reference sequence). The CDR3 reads CASSGLAGLTGELFF.

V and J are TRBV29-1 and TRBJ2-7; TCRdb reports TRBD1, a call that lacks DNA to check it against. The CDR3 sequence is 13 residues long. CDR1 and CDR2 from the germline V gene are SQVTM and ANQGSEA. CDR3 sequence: CSVVGGQGYEQYF.